This TCR beta chain is drawn from a study of memory CD4+ T cells and cytomegalovirus serostatus. The sort gate was single viable CD3+CD4+CD8-CD45RO+ cells for memory CD4+ T cells. Serostatus was set by detecting CMV pp150, pp28, p38, p52 IgG. Positive selection with CD4 microbeads enriched total CD4+ T cells. The repertoire was sequenced with immunoSEQ multiplex PCR; TCRdb's copy has only in-frame clones and lacks some. This table has tens of thousands of clones, 65% to 80% appearing once. Study results and caveats: CMV serostatus prediction reached median AUC around 0.94, or 0.89 with US-trained model.

Between the trimmed V and J ends, which lost 6 bases and 6 bases, there was a span of 18 bases. The CDR3 covers 14 residues. Germline CDR1 is MNHEY and CDR2 is SMNVEV (reference sequence). Note on this clone: Its cognate antigen is unknown.

The sequence was collected from an adult in good health and CMV-seropositive. This rearrangement joins TRBV27 to TRBJ2-7; D is tentatively TRBD1 or TRBD2 (5 bases each). Sequenced input: memory CD4+ T cells from blood. The DNA for the CDR3 is TGTGCCAGCAGGCCCGGGACGGGGATAGGCGAGCAGTACTTC. Amino acid sequence: CASRPGTGIGEQYF.